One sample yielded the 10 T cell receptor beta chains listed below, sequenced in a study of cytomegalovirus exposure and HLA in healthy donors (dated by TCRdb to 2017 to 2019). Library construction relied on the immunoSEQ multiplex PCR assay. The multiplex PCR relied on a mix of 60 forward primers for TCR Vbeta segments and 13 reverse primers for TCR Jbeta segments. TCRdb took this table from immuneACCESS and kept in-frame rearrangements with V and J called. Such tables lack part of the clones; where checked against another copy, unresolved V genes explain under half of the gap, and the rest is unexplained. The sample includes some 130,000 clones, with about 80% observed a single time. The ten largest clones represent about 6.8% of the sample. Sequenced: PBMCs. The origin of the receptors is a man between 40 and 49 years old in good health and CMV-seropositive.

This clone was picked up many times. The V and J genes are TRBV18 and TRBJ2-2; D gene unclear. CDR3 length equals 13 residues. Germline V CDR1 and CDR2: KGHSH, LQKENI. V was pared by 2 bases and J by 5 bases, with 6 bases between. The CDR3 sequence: CASSPEDTGELFF. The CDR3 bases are TGTGCCAGCTCACCAGAGGATACCGGGGAGCTGTTTTTT.

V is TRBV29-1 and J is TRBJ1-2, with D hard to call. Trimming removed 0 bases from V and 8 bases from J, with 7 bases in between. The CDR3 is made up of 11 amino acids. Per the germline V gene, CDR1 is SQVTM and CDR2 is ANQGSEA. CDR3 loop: CSVEDLEGYTF. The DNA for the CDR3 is TGCAGCGTTGAAGATCTTGAGGGCTACACCTTC.

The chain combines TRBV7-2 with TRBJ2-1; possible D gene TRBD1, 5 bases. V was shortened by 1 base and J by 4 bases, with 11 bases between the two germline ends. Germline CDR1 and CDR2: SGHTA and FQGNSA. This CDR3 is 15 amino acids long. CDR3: CASSLVTATYNEQFF. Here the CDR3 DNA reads TGTGCCAGCAGCTTAGTGACAGCCACTTACAATGAGCAGTTCTTC.

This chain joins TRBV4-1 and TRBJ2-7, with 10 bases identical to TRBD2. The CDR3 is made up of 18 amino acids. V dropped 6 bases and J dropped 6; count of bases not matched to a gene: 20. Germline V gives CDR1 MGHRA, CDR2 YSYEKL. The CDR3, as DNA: TGCGCCAGCAGGCCAAGAGTCCAGGGGCTAGCGGGAGCGGGCGAGCAGTACTTC. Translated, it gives CASRPRVQGLAGAGEQYF.

The CDR3: CASSLVQGQVTQYF. The DNA for the CDR3 is TGTGCCAGCAGCTTAGTACAGGGGCAGGTGACCCAGTACTTC. The chain has TRBV7-8 and TRBJ2-5, with 7 bases that match TRBD1. The CDR3 has 14 amino acids. In germline, CDR1 is SGHVS, CDR2 FQNEAQ. V lost 1 base to trimming and J lost 7 bases; unmatched junction nucleotides: 6.

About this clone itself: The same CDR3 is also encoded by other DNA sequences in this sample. CDR3 sequence (DNA): TGTGCCAGCAGCATCAGAGGGACAGGAAACGAGCAGTACTTC. It yields the protein CASSIRGTGNEQYF. The rearrangement uses TRBV9 and TRBJ2-7; 8 bases are shared with TRBD1. Germline-derived CDR1 and CDR2 are SGDLS and YYNGEE. The CDR3 loop spans 14 amino acids. Trimming removed 4 bases from V and 5 bases from J; junction bases left unmatched: 8. Full variable domain (rest looked up from reference TRBV9 and TRBJ2-7): DSGVTQTPKHLITATGQRVTLRCSPRSGDLSVYWYQQSLDQGLQFLIQYYNGEERAKGNILERFSAQQFPDLHSELNLSSLELGDSALYFCASSIRGTGNEQYFGPGTRLTVT.

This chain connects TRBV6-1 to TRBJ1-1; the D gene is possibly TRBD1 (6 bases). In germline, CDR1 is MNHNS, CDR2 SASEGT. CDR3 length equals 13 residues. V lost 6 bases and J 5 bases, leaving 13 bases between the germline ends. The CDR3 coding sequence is TGTGCCAGCAGGGGAACAGGGAGTACTGAAGCTTTCTTT. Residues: CASRGTGSTEAFF.

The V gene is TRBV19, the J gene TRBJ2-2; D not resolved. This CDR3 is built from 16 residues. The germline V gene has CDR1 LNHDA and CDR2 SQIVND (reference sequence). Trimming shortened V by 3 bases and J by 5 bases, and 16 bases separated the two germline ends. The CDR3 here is CASSISPARLTGELFF. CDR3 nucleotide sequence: TGTGCCAGTAGTATCTCTCCAGCGCGTCTTACCGGGGAGCTGTTTTTT.

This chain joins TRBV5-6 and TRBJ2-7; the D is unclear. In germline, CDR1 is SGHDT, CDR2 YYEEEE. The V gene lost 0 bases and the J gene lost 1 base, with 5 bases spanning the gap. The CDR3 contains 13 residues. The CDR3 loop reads CASSLGRSYEQYF. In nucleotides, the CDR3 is TGTGCCAGCAGCTTGGGGCGGTCCTACGAGCAGTACTTC.

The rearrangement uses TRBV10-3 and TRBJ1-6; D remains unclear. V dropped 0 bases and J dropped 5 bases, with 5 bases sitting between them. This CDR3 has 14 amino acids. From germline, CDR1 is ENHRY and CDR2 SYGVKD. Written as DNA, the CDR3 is TGTGCCATCAGTGAGTCGAGGGATAATTCACCCCTCCACTTT. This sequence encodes CAISESRDNSPLHF.